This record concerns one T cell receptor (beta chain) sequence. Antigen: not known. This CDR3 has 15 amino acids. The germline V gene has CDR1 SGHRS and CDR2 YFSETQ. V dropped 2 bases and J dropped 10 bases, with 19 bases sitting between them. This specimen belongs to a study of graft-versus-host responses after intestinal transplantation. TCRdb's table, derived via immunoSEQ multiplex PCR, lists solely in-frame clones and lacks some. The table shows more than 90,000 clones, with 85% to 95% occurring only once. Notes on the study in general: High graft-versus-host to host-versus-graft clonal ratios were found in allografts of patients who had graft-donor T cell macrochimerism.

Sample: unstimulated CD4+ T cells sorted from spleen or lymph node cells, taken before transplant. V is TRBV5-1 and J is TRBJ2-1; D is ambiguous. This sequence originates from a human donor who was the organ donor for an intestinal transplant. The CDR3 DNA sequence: TGCGCCAGCAGCTTCTCAAATGGCGGCCAAGTCGAGCAGTTCTTC. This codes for CASSFSNGGQVEQFF.